Each of the 14 T cell receptor beta chains below was sequenced from the same sample in a study of technical replicates of blood from several donors. Some clones are missing from TCRdb's copy, which holds only in-frame ones; the method was immunoSEQ multiplex PCR. The table lists some 94,000 clones, about 96% of them singletons. The specimen was T cells isolated from PBMCs. All receptors derive from a human donor in good health.

The V gene is TRBV7-2, the J gene TRBJ1-1; 7 bases align to TRBD1. Per germline, CDR1 SGHTA and CDR2 FQGNSA. After removal of 5 bases from V and 1 base from J, the junction contained 13 bases not matched to a gene. The CDR3 runs to 17 residues. The CDR3 sequence: CASSIETGKFGNTEAFF. The DNA of the CDR3 is TGTGCCAGCAGCATCGAGACAGGGAAGTTCGGGAACACTGAAGCTTTCTTT.

The chain combines TRBV19 with TRBJ2-5, with a weak D call TRBD1 (7 bases). There are 15 residues in the CDR3. CDR1 is LNHDA and CDR2 is SQIVND in the germline V gene (reference sequence). V was trimmed by 3 bases and J by 2 bases, leaving 13 bases between them. The CDR3 nucleotides are TGTGCCAGTAGTATCTCAGGGGGGTTTCAAGAGACCCAGTACTTC. It is translated as CASSISGGFQETQYF.

This chain uses TRBV9 with TRBJ2-7; TRBD2 matches 14 bases. Germline values: CDR1 SGDLS, CDR2 YYNGEE. This CDR3 spans 19 amino acids. The V and J ends lost 4 bases and 0 bases, in that order; junction bases with no gene match: 12. The CDR3 DNA reads as TGTGCCAGCAGCCTTACGACCGGGACTAGCGGGAGTAGCTCCTACGAGCAGTACTTC. It specifies CASSLTTGTSGSSSYEQYF.

In nucleotides, the CDR3 is TGTGCCAGCAGTTACTCGTTCTACGCAGAGCAGTACTTC. Amino acid sequence: CASSYSFYAEQYF. The V call is TRBV6-5, the J call TRBJ2-7; D is ambiguous. Trimming removed 0 bases from V and 7 bases from J, with 10 bases in between. The CDR3 spans 13 residues. Germline V gives CDR1 MNHEY, CDR2 SVGAGI.

This clone occurred once. The V and J genes are TRBV30 and TRBJ1-6; D possibly corresponds to TRBD1 (5 bases). There are 13 residues in the CDR3. Germline V gives CDR1 GTSNPN, CDR2 SVGIG (reference sequence). The ends were cut back, 4 bases at V and 8 bases at J, with 12 bases in the middle. Here the CDR3 DNA reads TGTGCCTGGAACCCCGACAGAGATTCACCCCTCCACTTT. This gives the protein CAWNPDRDSPLHF.

This clone was seen a single time. The chain employs TRBV6-1 and TRBJ2-3; D ambiguous. V was trimmed by 2 bases and J by 5 bases, leaving 17 bases between them. In germline, CDR1 is MNHNS, CDR2 SASEGT. This CDR3 contains 16 residues. Here the CDR3 DNA reads TGTGCCAGCAGTGAAATGAGAGCCCTGCGTGGAGATACGCAGTATTTT. This gives the protein CASSEMRALRGDTQYF.

The DNA for the CDR3 is TGTGCCAGCAGGCTACCTCCCCATCAGCCCCAGCATTTT. Residues: CASRLPPHQPQHF. The chain joins TRBV28 to TRBJ1-5, with unresolved D. The V and J ends lost 6 bases and 5 bases respectively, with 11 bases between them. Looked up from germline, CDR1 is MDHEN and CDR2 is SYDVKM. The CDR3 has 13 amino acids.

The genes are TRBV6-1 and TRBJ1-1; D is possibly TRBD1 (5 bases). This CDR3 spans 13 amino acids. The germline V gene encodes CDR1 MNHNS and CDR2 SASEGT. Deletions cut 1 base from V and 10 bases from J, with 13 bases between. CDR3 nucleotide sequence: TGTGCCAGCAGTGAAGACCCGGGGAGGGGAGCTTTCTTT. Translated, it gives CASSEDPGRGAFF.

The V call is TRBV25-1, the J call TRBJ2-5; 7 positions match TRBD2. With 3 bases clipped from V and 4 bases from J, the junction kept 2 bases outside the gene matches. Germline loops: CDR1 MGHDK, CDR2 SYGVNS. The CDR3 is made up of 13 amino acids. CDR3 nucleotides: TGTGCCAGCAGTGAGGGGGGGAGAGAGACCCAGTACTTC. This sequence encodes CASSEGGRETQYF.

The chain couples TRBV30 to TRBJ2-1, with 8 bases fitting TRBD2. This CDR3 has 17 amino acids. J gave up 6 bases and V 1 base, and 14 bases lay outside the gene matches. From germline, CDR1 is GTSNPN and CDR2 SVGIG (reference sequence). CDR3 residues: CAWSGGGWTGTSNEQFF. In DNA, the CDR3 is TGTGCCTGGAGTGGGGGTGGGTGGACCGGGACTAGCAATGAGCAGTTCTTC. Based on the CDR3 plus reference TRBV30 and TRBJ2-1, the full variable domain is SQTIHQWPATLVQPVGSPLSLECTVEGTSNPNLYWYRQAAGRGLQLLFYSVGIGQISSEVPQNLSASRPQDRQFILSSKKLLLSDSGFYLCAWSGGGWTGTSNEQFFGPGTRLTVL.

This chain joins TRBV6-1 and TRBJ1-1, with unresolved D. V was shortened by 3 bases and J by 8 bases, with 16 bases between the two germline ends. The CDR3 is made up of 14 amino acids. Germline assignment: CDR1 MNHNS and CDR2 SASEGT. CDR3 nucleotide sequence: TGTGCCAGCAGTGACCTCGGCCAGGTTGCCGAAGCTTTCTTT. This gives the protein CASSDLGQVAEAFF.

J is TRBJ1-1 and V is TRBV10-3; the D is unclear. The CDR3 spans 13 residues. V gave up 6 bases and J gave up 3 bases, with 11 bases separating them. Germline CDR1 and CDR2: ENHRY and SYGVKD. CDR3 loop: CAIRNTGDTEAFF. In DNA form, the CDR3 reads TGTGCCATCAGAAACACCGGAGACACTGAAGCTTTCTTT.

J is TRBJ1-5 and V is TRBV2; D remains unclear. Germline V gene data show CDR1 as SNHLY and CDR2 as FYNNEI. The V end was cut by 2 bases, the J end by 8 bases, with 10 bases between. CDR3 size: 13 residues. CDR3: CASSELPGEPQHF. For the CDR3, the DNA is TGTGCCAGCAGTGAACTTCCCGGGGAGCCCCAGCATTTT.

The V call is TRBV27, the J call TRBJ2-7; 8 bases agree with TRBD1. The junction had 4 bases not matched to a gene; V was cut back by 3 bases and J by 3 bases. Per germline, CDR1 MNHEY and CDR2 SMNVEV (reference sequence). The CDR3 runs 14 residues. The CDR3 loop is CASSFRQGYYEQYF. The CDR3 bases are TGTGCCAGCAGTTTCCGACAGGGGTACTACGAGCAGTACTTC.